This passage covers 27 T cell receptor beta chains from one sample sequenced in a study of identical twins. In TCRdb, the 5' RACE reads were re-called with MiXCR into one record per CDR3 protein. The sample includes a few hundred thousand distinct CDR3 sequences, roughly 18% of them seen just once. The sample was naive T cells sorted from blood. These receptor sequences come from a man aged 50 or older in good health.

This clonotype was observed at least ten times. The chain uses TRBV7-8 and TRBJ2-2; no firm D call. This CDR3 comprises 15 residues. CDR1 SGHVS and CDR2 FQNEAQ come from the germline V gene. Trimming stripped 1 base from V and 1 base from J, with 7 bases between. In DNA form, the CDR3 reads TGTGCCAGCAGCTTAGTAAGACAGAACACCGGGGAGCTGTTTTTT. Translated: CASSLVRQNTGELFF.

This clonotype was detected ten times or more. For the CDR3, the DNA is TGTGCCAGCACACGGCCAGGGACGAACACCGGGGAGCTGTTTTTT. Translating it yields CASTRPGTNTGELFF. The chain carries TRBV28 and TRBJ2-2; tentative D call: TRBD1 (5 bases). This CDR3 has 15 residues. V dropped 7 bases and J dropped 0 bases, with 12 bases sitting between them. Germline CDR1 is MDHEN and CDR2 is SYDVKM.

This clonotype was detected many times. V usage is TRBV4-3 and J usage is TRBJ2-3; 9 positions match TRBD2. The CDR3 is made up of 17 amino acids. Germline V gene data show CDR1 as LGHNA and CDR2 as YSLEER. V shed 1 base and J 2 bases; nucleotides not matched to a gene: 7. The CDR3 region is CASSQGGTSRYTDTQYF. The CDR3 DNA sequence: TGCGCCAGCAGCCAAGGTGGGACTAGCAGATACACAGATACGCAGTATTTT.

The genes are TRBV6-2 or TRBV6-3 and TRBJ2-7, with D possibly being TRBD2 (5 bases). V lost 0 bases and J 7 bases, leaving 7 bases between the germline ends. Germline CDR1 is MNHEY and CDR2 is SVGEGT. The CDR3 is made up of 12 amino acids. The CDR3 reads CASSYSSGEQYF. In DNA, the CDR3 is TGTGCCAGCAGTTACTCATCGGGAGAGCAGTACTTC.

This clonotype was picked up a small number of times. The rearrangement joins TRBV27 to TRBJ1-4; 9 nucleotides agree with TRBD1. V gave up 3 bases and J gave up 12 bases; unmatched junction bases: 5. CDR3 length: 13 residues. Germline-derived CDR1 and CDR2 are MNHEY and SMNVEV (reference sequence). The CDR3 region has the DNA TGTGCCAGCAGTTTTCCAGGGACAGGGCAACTGTTTTTT. This codes for CASSFPGTGQLFF.

This clonotype was seen a few times. The chain recombines TRBV7-8 with TRBJ1-5; TRBD1 is a possible D gene (5 bases). The CDR3 consists of 15 residues. Looked up from germline, CDR1 is SGHVS and CDR2 is FQNEAQ. V was shortened by 1 base and J by 1 base, with 8 bases between the two germline ends. The CDR3 DNA reads as TGTGCCAGCAGCTTAGGGCGGGGGAGCAATCAGCCCCAGCATTTT. Its translation: CASSLGRGSNQPQHF.

This clonotype was counted ten times or more. The chain uses TRBV19 and TRBJ2-4, with D perhaps matching TRBD2 (6 bases). Trimming pared 6 bases from V and 4 bases from J, leaving 7 bases between. This CDR3 comprises 12 residues. Germline V lookup: CDR1 LNHDA, CDR2 SQIVND (reference sequence). The CDR3 is CASSREKNIQYF. The CDR3 coding sequence is TGTGCCAGTAGCCGGGAGAAAAACATTCAGTACTTC.

This clonotype occurred a few times. The chain has TRBV12-3 or TRBV12-4 and TRBJ2-7; TRBD2 matches 11 bases. The CDR3 is made up of 14 amino acids. V was pared by 4 bases and J by 3 bases, with 2 bases of the junction left unmatched. For the CDR3, the DNA is TGTGCCAGCAGTTATAGCGGGAGGGTCTACGAGCAGTACTTC. It codes for CASSYSGRVYEQYF.

This clonotype has ten or more counts. The rearrangement joins TRBV5-1 to TRBJ2-2, with 9 bases aligning to TRBD1. This CDR3 is 16 amino acids long. Germline-derived CDR1 and CDR2 are SGHRS and YFSETQ. V gave up 6 bases and J gave up 1 base; unmatched junction bases: 7. The CDR3: CASKYGTGQNTGELFF. The CDR3 DNA sequence: TGCGCCAGCAAGTACGGGACAGGGCAGAACACCGGGGAGCTGTTTTTT.

This chain joins TRBV11-2 and TRBJ2-5; tentatively, D is TRBD2 (5 bases). V dropped 1 base and J dropped 5 bases, with 14 bases sitting between them. Germline CDR1 SGHAT, CDR2 FQNNGV. The CDR3 is 15 residues long. The CDR3 nucleotides are TGTGCCAGCAGCTTAGGAATTTTCGGGGTGGAGACCCAGTACTTC. Protein sequence: CASSLGIFGVETQYF.

This clonotype was seen ten or more times. This chain links TRBV6-2 or TRBV6-3 with TRBJ2-1, with TRBD1 as a possible D gene (6 bases). Trimming stripped 4 bases from V and 7 bases from J, with 17 bases between. The CDR3 runs to 15 residues. Germline-derived CDR1 and CDR2 are MNHEY and SVGEGT. CDR3 residues: CASSSWQGWGNEQFF. Written as DNA, the CDR3 is TGTGCCAGCAGTTCCTGGCAGGGGTGGGGGAATGAGCAGTTCTTC.

In this sample, this clonotype turned up a few times. The chain carries TRBV6-5 and TRBJ2-7, with TRBD1 identical over 9 bases. The CDR3 contains 16 residues. Germline-derived CDR1 and CDR2 are MNHEY and SVGAGI. V lost 0 bases to trimming and J lost 7 bases; unmatched junction nucleotides: 10. CDR3 protein: CASSYSRTGVQGEQYF. CDR3 coding DNA: TGTGCCAGCAGTTACTCGAGGACAGGGGTCCAAGGGGAGCAGTACTTC.

This clonotype has a handful of counts. This chain connects TRBV5-6 to TRBJ1-2, with D perhaps TRBD1 (6 bases). Germline CDR1 reads SGHDT; CDR2 reads YYEEEE. The CDR3 covers 15 residues. V was pared by 0 bases and J by 8 bases, with 17 bases between. This CDR3 reads CASSLGRGGLWGYTF. CDR3 bases: TGTGCCAGCAGCTTGGGTCGAGGGGGTCTTTGGGGCTACACCTTC.

This clonotype was counted a few times. V and J are TRBV20-1 and TRBJ2-1, with 7 bases that match TRBD2. CDR1 is DFQATT, CDR2 SNEGSKA, per germline (reference sequence). J lost 4 bases, V lost 4 bases, and 10 bases had no gene match. The CDR3 has 15 residues. Here the CDR3 reads CSAIPGTSAYNEQFF. DNA of the CDR3: TGCAGTGCTATCCCTGGAACTAGCGCATACAATGAGCAGTTCTTC.

The chain couples TRBV10-3 to TRBJ2-7; the D call may be TRBD1 or TRBD2 (6 bases each). Trimming removed 2 bases from V and 6 bases from J, with 14 bases in between. CDR1 is ENHRY, CDR2 SYGVKD, per germline. This CDR3 is 14 amino acids long. This chain's CDR3 is CAISEPGGGAEQYF. DNA for the CDR3: TGTGCCATCAGTGAGCCAGGAGGGGGAGCCGAGCAGTACTTC.

The chain combines TRBV12-3 or TRBV12-4 with TRBJ2-7, with TRBD1 as a possible D gene (6 bases). Between the trimmed V and J ends, which lost 2 bases and 0 bases, there was a span of 17 bases. The CDR3 is 17 amino acids. Here the CDR3 reads CASSLSRWGHLSYEQYF. The CDR3 DNA sequence: TGTGCCAGCAGTTTAAGCCGGTGGGGGCACCTCTCCTACGAGCAGTACTTC.

This clonotype came up many times. The genes are TRBV19 and TRBJ2-2, with TRBD2 as a possible D gene (6 bases). Trimming removed 6 bases from V and 0 bases from J, with 14 bases in between. The length of the CDR3 is 16 residues. CDR1 and CDR2 (germline): LNHDA, SQIVND (reference sequence). The CDR3 reads CASSIKRAANTGELFF. As DNA, the CDR3 is TGTGCCAGTAGCATAAAGCGGGCCGCGAACACCGGGGAGCTGTTTTTT. Filled out from reference TRBV19 and TRBJ2-2, the complete variable domain reads DGGITQSPKYLFRKEGQNVTLSCEQNLNHDAMYWYRQDPGQGLRLIYYSQIVNDFQKGDIAEGYSVSREKKESFPLTVTSAQKNPTAFYLCASSIKRAANTGELFFGEGSRLTVL.

The rearrangement uses TRBV4-1 and TRBJ2-1; D remains ambiguous. This CDR3 spans 16 amino acids. V was pared by 2 bases and J by 3 bases, with 14 bases between. CDR1 is MGHRA and CDR2 is YSYEKL in the germline V gene. CDR3 in DNA: TGCGCCAGCAGCCAATCAGAGGCGGCAGACTACAATGAGCAGTTCTTC. Its protein is CASSQSEAADYNEQFF.

The chain employs TRBV6-5 and TRBJ2-1; the match to TRBD2 covers 10 bases. Unmatched junction bases numbered 7, after V lost 0 bases and J lost 5 bases. The CDR3 contains 17 residues. Germline-derived CDR1 and CDR2 are MNHEY and SVGAGI. CDR3 nucleotides: TGTGCCAGCAGTTACTCTTTAGCGGGGGGCCCAAACAATGAGCAGTTCTTC. Translation: CASSYSLAGGPNNEQFF.

The sample holds many counts of this clonotype. CDR3 sequence: CASGRGGHEQFF. The CDR3 DNA follows: TGTGCCAGCGGACGTGGGGGGCATGAGCAGTTCTTC. The rearrangement links TRBV11-2 to TRBJ2-1; D possibly matches TRBD1 or TRBD2 (6 bases each). Trimming took off 8 bases at V and 8 bases at J, with 13 bases between the two ends. Looked up from germline, CDR1 is SGHAT and CDR2 is FQNNGV. This CDR3 has 12 residues.

This rearrangement joins TRBV4-2 to TRBJ2-7, with TRBD2 as a possible D gene (6 bases). Germline CDR1 LGHNA, CDR2 YNFKEQ. The CDR3 runs 16 residues. With 0 bases removed from V and 2 bases from J, the gap between germline ends came to 14 bases. The CDR3 DNA sequence: TGTGCCAGCAGCCAAGACGAGGGAGGAACCCCCTACGAGCAGTACTTC. This translates into CASSQDEGGTPYEQYF.

The chain recombines TRBV7-7 with TRBJ2-2; TRBD2 agrees at 13 bases. With V trimmed by 3 bases and J by 6 bases, 10 bases remained unmatched. Germline assignment: CDR1 SSHAT and CDR2 FNYEAQ (reference sequence). The CDR3 loop spans 18 amino acids. CDR3 in DNA: TGTGCCAGCAGCTTTGCCGAACCGGGACTAGCGGGATCCGGGGAGCTGTTTTTT. Its protein product is CASSFAEPGLAGSGELFF.

This clonotype turned up a few times. V is TRBV29-1 and J is TRBJ1-5; D is unclear. Per germline, CDR1 SQVTM and CDR2 ANQGSEA. The CDR3 has 13 amino acids. The V gene lost 7 bases and the J gene lost 2 bases, with 12 bases spanning the gap. The CDR3 protein is CSAEPTGNQPQHF. The CDR3 coding sequence is TGCAGCGCAGAGCCAACAGGCAATCAGCCCCAGCATTTT.

This clonotype was detected many times. A read error is possible here, since a much larger clone lies one base away. The chain carries TRBV19 and TRBJ1-2; the D gene is possibly TRBD1 (6 bases). CDR1 and CDR2 from the germline V gene are LNHDA and SQIVND (reference sequence). The CDR3 contains 16 residues. Trimming left V 5 bases short and J 10 bases short, with 26 bases between. The CDR3, as DNA: TGTGCCAGTAGTCCCCCCCTATTACAGGGAAGGAGAGACTACACCTTC. This translates into CASSPPLLQGRRDYTF.

This clonotype turned up a few times. The J gene is TRBJ2-2, the V gene TRBV12-3 or TRBV12-4; D ambiguous. V shed 2 bases and J shed 6 bases, with 10 bases lying between them. There are 14 residues in the CDR3. The CDR3 nucleotides read TGTGCCAGCAGTTTAAGATCAGCATCCGGGGAGCTGTTTTTT. This gives the protein CASSLRSASGELFF.

The chain combines TRBV10-3 with TRBJ1-5; D is perhaps TRBD1 (6 bases). The CDR3 totals 13 residues. CDR1 and CDR2 from the germline V gene are ENHRY and SYGVKD. Trimming left V 7 bases short and J 3 bases short, with 10 bases between. CDR3 bases: TGTGCCATCACGGACAGTCCCAATCAGCCCCAGCATTTT. It translates to CAITDSPNQPQHF.

The chain is built from TRBV7-2 and TRBJ2-3; 7 nucleotides align to TRBD2. The junction had 14 bases not matched to a gene; V was cut back by 5 bases and J by 6 bases. The CDR3 extends over 16 amino acids. Germline CDR1 SGHTA, CDR2 FQGNSA. DNA for the CDR3: TGTGCCAGCAGCACCCGCGGAGCGGGGCCGGGGGATACGCAGTATTTT. It is translated as CASSTRGAGPGDTQYF.